This is a list of T cell receptor beta chains from one sample in a study of T cells after yellow fever vaccination. TCRdb ran MiXCR on the 5' RACE reads and lists one entry per CDR3 protein. This table has approximately 250,000 distinct CDR3 sequences, about 5.2% appearing once. The sequences come from CD4+ T cells sorted from PBMCs, collected on the day of the yellow fever booster vaccination. The receptors stem from a man between 18 and 29 years old who received the YFV17D yellow fever vaccine. CDR3s include the opening cysteine and the closing phenylalanine or tryptophan. A D gene is named only where the DNA matches it firmly. Clone size, where shown, is once, few, many, or a class for clones that have expanded.

. . TRBJ1-1 TRBV6-5 CASSTGSRRAFF TGTGCCAGCAGTACCGGGTCGCGGAGGGCTTTCTTT
many . TRBJ1-1 TRBV3-1 CASSQRQGNTEAFF TGTGCCAGCAGCCAACGCCAAGGGAACACTGAAGCTTTCTTT
many . TRBJ2-5 TRBV7-2 CASRRQQETQYF TGTGCCAGCAGGCGACAGCAAGAGACCCAGTACTTC
. TRBD1 TRBJ1-1 TRBV11-2 CASSSGGTGILNTEAFF TGTGCCAGCAGCTCGGGTGGGACAGGGATTTTGAACACTGAAGCTTTCTTT
many TRBD2 TRBJ2-3 TRBV5-6 CASSSKRGRDTQYF TGTGCCAGCAGCTCGAAGCGGGGGAGAGATACGCAGTATTTT
many TRBD1 TRBJ1-1 TRBV5-1 CASQPSGGQNTEAFF TGCGCCTCACAGCCATCAGGGGGACAGAACACTGAAGCTTTCTTT
many . TRBJ1-1 TRBV30 CAWRSGQIAEAFF TGTGCCTGGAGATCAGGACAGATCGCTGAAGCTTTCTTT
. . TRBJ2-1 TRBV7-2 CASSPGRPGVDEQFF TGTGCCAGCAGCCCCGGCCGCCCCGGCGTAGATGAGCAGTTCTTC
many TRBD1 TRBJ2-1 TRBV6-1 CASSPRPPGQGAIGQFF TGTGCCAGCAGTCCTCGTCCGCCGGGACAGGGGGCGATTGGGCAGTTCTTC
few . TRBJ1-6 TRBV5-4 CASSLEGRSYNSPLHF TGTGCCAGCAGCTTGGAGGGCCGGTCCTATAATTCACCCCTCCACTTT
. TRBD1 TRBJ2-3 TRBV3-1 CASSQGRTGATDTQYF TGTGCCAGCAGCCAAGGTCGGACAGGGGCGACAGATACGCAGTATTTT
. . TRBJ1-5 TRBV7-2 CASSLTRDAPQHF TGTGCCAGCAGCTTGACACGGGATGCGCCCCAGCATTTT
. TRBD2 TRBJ2-3 TRBV20-1 CSATRTSGGNTDTQYF TGCAGTGCTACACGTACTAGCGGGGGCAACACAGATACGCAGTATTTT
. TRBD2 TRBJ2-2 TRBV20-1 CSARLRDYYNTGELFF TGCAGTGCTAGACTCCGGGACTACTATAACACCGGGGAGCTGTTTTTT
. . TRBJ2-5 TRBV4-1 CASSQVIGETQYF TGCGCCAGCAGCCAAGTTATCGGAGAGACCCAGTACTTC
. . TRBJ1-5 TRBV4-3 CASSQEPGNQPQHF TGCGCCAGCAGCCAAGAGCCAGGGAATCAGCCCCAGCATTTT
many . TRBJ2-5 TRBV29-1 CSVGGHSSQETQYF TGCAGCGTTGGGGGGCACAGCTCCCAAGAGACCCAGTACTTC
few TRBD1 TRBJ2-3 TRBV28 CASDRGTDTQYF TGTGCCAGCGACAGGGGCACAGATACGCAGTATTTT
few . TRBJ1-5 TRBV18 CASSPSGPNNQPQHF TGTGCCAGCTCCCCGTCGGGTCCAAACAATCAGCCCCAGCATTTT
few TRBD1 TRBJ2-2 TRBV7-9 CASPGRQGANTGELFF TGTGCCAGTCCGGGCCGACAGGGGGCGAACACCGGGGAGCTGTTTTTT
. . TRBJ2-7 TRBV2 CASSSLGGHEQYF TGTGCCAGCAGTAGTCTAGGCGGCCACGAGCAGTACTTC
. . TRBJ2-5 TRBV7-2 CASTRRGETQYF TGTGCCAGCACTCGTCGGGGGGAGACCCAGTACTTC
many . TRBJ2-5 TRBV11-2 CASRWGPKQETQYF TGTGCCAGCAGGTGGGGCCCGAAACAAGAGACCCAGTACTTC
. . TRBJ2-5 TRBV6-5 CASGALMGARGTQYF TGTGCCAGCGGAGCGCTAATGGGGGCCAGGGGGACCCAGTACTTC
. TRBD2 TRBJ2-3 TRBV4-3 CASSLYRPTSGGADTQYF TGCGCCAGCAGCCTCTACCGACCGACTAGCGGGGGGGCTGATACGCAGTATTTT
. TRBD2 TRBJ2-1 TRBV6-5 CASKLAGGSYNEQFF TGTGCCAGCAAGCTAGCGGGGGGGAGTTACAATGAGCAGTTCTTC
many TRBD2 TRBJ2-1 TRBV6-2/TRBV6-3 CASSYSPPGGIYNEQFF TGTGCCAGCAGTTACTCCCCCCCCGGGGGGATCTACAATGAGCAGTTCTTC
. TRBD1 TRBJ2-7 TRBV6-2/TRBV6-3 CASSRQGSIHEQYF TGTGCCAGCAGTCGACAGGGAAGCATCCACGAGCAGTACTTC
many . TRBJ2-1 TRBV19 CASSIAWDNEQFF TGTGCCAGTAGTATAGCATGGGACAATGAGCAGTTCTTC
. . TRBJ1-5 TRBV18 CASSPDYSEPQHF TGTGCCAGCTCACCGGATTATTCAGAGCCCCAGCATTTT
many . TRBJ2-5 TRBV7-9 CASSLSARAQETQYF TGTGCCAGCAGCTTAAGCGCCAGGGCCCAAGAGACCCAGTACTTC
. . TRBJ2-3 TRBV7-3 CASSQGDLDTDTQYF TGTGCCAGCAGCCAAGGGGACCTTGACACAGATACGCAGTATTTT
. . TRBJ2-3 TRBV7-2 CASSFTDTDTQYF TGTGCCAGCAGCTTTACAGACACAGATACGCAGTATTTT
few . TRBJ1-1 TRBV5-6 CASSTGFREAFF TGTGCCAGCAGTACAGGGTTTCGGGAAGCTTTCTTT
few . TRBJ1-6 TRBV10-3 CAISDRVDSPLHF TGTGCCATCAGTGACAGGGTGGATTCACCCCTCCACTTT
few TRBD2 TRBJ2-1 TRBV3-1 CASSQAINPGLAGGVEQFF TGTGCCAGCAGTCAAGCAATCAATCCCGGACTAGCGGGGGGGGTTGAGCAGTTCTTC
many . TRBJ2-3 TRBV7-2 CASSSRGTQYF TGTGCCAGCAGCAGCCGCGGTACGCAGTATTTT
many . TRBJ2-3 TRBV6-6 CASSYGGSTDTQYF TGTGCCAGCAGTTATGGGGGCAGCACAGATACGCAGTATTTT
few TRBD1 TRBJ1-2 TRBV10-3 CAIGDRDGGYTF TGTGCCATCGGGGACAGGGACGGTGGCTACACCTTC
. . TRBJ2-2 TRBV27 CASSSGQWDTGELFF TGTGCCAGCAGTTCCGGACAGTGGGACACCGGGGAGCTGTTTTTT